The sequence of this T cell receptor beta chain was determined in a study of CD8 T cells in Susac syndrome. After extraction with the RNeasy kit, roughly 0.5 to 1 ug of the RNA was reverse transcribed using random hexamers. TCRdb recomputed calls from the immunoSEQ multiplex PCR reads with MiXCR, one row per CDR3 protein. Among some 400,000 distinct CDR3 sequences listed, roughly 85% were seen once. The receptor was isolated from a human donor with multiple sclerosis. What was sequenced was CD8+ T cells from PBMCs.

CDR3: CASFDGFTDTQYF. As DNA, the CDR3 is TGCGCCAGTTTCGACGGATTCACAGATACGCAGTATTTT. The V gene is TRBV10-2, the J gene TRBJ2-3; D remains ambiguous. Trimming cost V 9 bases and J 2 bases, with 12 bases left between them. The germline V gene has CDR1 WSHSY and CDR2 SAAADI. The CDR3 has 13 residues.